This T cell receptor (beta chain) is drawn from a study of control samples from healthy donors and cancer patients. Germline V lookup: CDR1 MDHEN, CDR2 SYDVKM. This CDR3 is built from 14 residues. Trimming shortened V by 3 bases and J by 4 bases, and 12 bases separated the two germline ends. Produced via immunoSEQ multiplex PCR; TCRdb's table is partial and in-frame only. The sample has 70,000 to 90,000 clones; around 94% are singletons. The sample was blood. This clonotype originated in a woman between 18 and 29 years old in good health. This chain uses TRBV28 with TRBJ1-2; possible D gene TRBD1, 6 bases. This CDR3 reads CASSFRGRTYGYTF. CDR3 sequence (DNA): TGTGCCAGCAGTTTTCGGGGGCGCACCTATGGCTACACCTTC.